This T cell receptor beta chain was recovered during a study of blood T cell repertoires in COVID-19. The overall study: Sites across the United States, Italy and Spain contributed samples from acute and convalescent COVID-19. T cells, B-cell-depleted T cells, or PBMCs supplied cDNA or gDNA.

Individuals aged 18 to 89 years were recruited from around 22 US areas. V lost 6 bases to trimming and J lost 4 bases, with 21 bases between them. Looked up from germline, CDR1 is SGHTA and CDR2 is FQGNSA. CDR3 length equals 17 residues. In the source study's methods: Amplification of reference gene primers provided the estimated nucleated cell counts. TCRdb's copy holds only in-frame clones and misses some; the assay was immunoSEQ multiplex PCR. V and J calls and clone size follow that table, whereas D and trimming were derived from the DNA. The repertoire includes about 220,000 clones, 86% of them detected once, and about 4% sits in the top ten.

The chain recombines TRBV7-2 with TRBJ2-2; D possibly corresponds to TRBD1 (8 bases). Sequencing was done on a sample of PBMCs or T cells enriched from blood (not recorded which). The clonotype originates from a woman between 40 and 50 years old with acute COVID-19. This CDR3 is CASSLGQGGRFTGELFF. CDR3 coding DNA: TGTGCCAGCAGTCTTGGACAGGGAGGGAGGTTCACCGGGGAGCTGTTTTTT. Full variable domain (missing parts from reference TRBV7-2 and TRBJ2-2): GAGVSQSPSNKVTEKGKDVELRCDPISGHTALYWYRQSLGQGLEFLIYFQGNSAPDKSGLPSDRFSAERTGGSVSTLTIQRTQQEDSAVYLCASSLGQGGRFTGELFFGEGSRLTVL.